These 31 T cell receptor beta chains were sequenced from one sample in a study of CD8 T cells in ankylosing spondylitis. Using its own MiXCR run on the 5' RACE reads, TCRdb lists one record per CDR3 protein. The table includes more than 150,000 distinct CDR3 sequences, roughly 20% detected once. The sample consisted of blood, either unsorted or a sorted T cell fraction (not recorded which). These receptors originate from a male donor aged 10-29 years with ankylosing spondylitis or in good health (not recorded which).

This clonotype was found many times. The chain is built from TRBV16 and TRBJ1-5; no reliable D call. Trimming pared 0 bases from V and 5 bases from J, leaving 5 bases between. The germline CDR1 and CDR2 sequences are KGHSY and FQNENV. The CDR3 length is 13 residues. The CDR3 region has the DNA TGTGCCAGCAGCCAATCGGTTTATCAGCCCCAGCATTTT. Protein product: CASSQSVYQPQHF.

By its share, this clonotype is medium-sized. The CDR3 DNA reads TGTGCCAGCAGAGTAGCGGGACCAAACAATGAGCAGTTCTTC. Amino acids: CASRVAGPNNEQFF. The V and J genes are TRBV27 and TRBJ2-1; 8 positions match TRBD2. This CDR3 has 14 amino acids. Germline trimming cut 6 bases from V and 5 bases from J; bases unmatched to any gene: 6. The germline V gene has CDR1 MNHEY and CDR2 SMNVEV (reference sequence).

In its sample, this clonotype was seen many times. The genes are TRBV10-3 and TRBJ2-1; no clear D. CDR1 and CDR2 from the germline V gene are ENHRY and SYGVKD. The CDR3 has 14 amino acids. V was shortened by 3 bases and J by 6 bases, with 12 bases between the two germline ends. The CDR3 is CAISDLSSSNEQFF. DNA for the CDR3: TGTGCCATCAGTGATCTCTCTAGTAGCAATGAGCAGTTCTTC.

Many counts were recorded for this clonotype. The rearrangement joins TRBV5-1 to TRBJ1-1; D is possibly TRBD1 (5 bases). From germline, CDR1 is SGHRS and CDR2 YFSETQ. This CDR3 comprises 13 residues. The V and J ends lost 1 base and 6 bases respectively, with 10 bases between them. The CDR3 is CASSLSPGPEAFF. The CDR3 region has the DNA TGCGCCAGCAGCTTGTCTCCGGGACCTGAAGCTTTCTTT.

This rearrangement joins TRBV20-1 to TRBJ1-1; no reliable D call. The CDR3 contains 12 residues. Trimming shortened V by 6 bases and J by 1 base, and 9 bases separated the two germline ends. Germline assignment: CDR1 DFQATT and CDR2 SNEGSKA (reference sequence). The CDR3 DNA sequence: TGCAGTGCGCAACAGACGAACACTGAAGCTTTCTTT. Residues: CSAQQTNTEAFF.

This clonotype was seen more than once but under ten times. The chain employs TRBV6-4 and TRBJ2-1; no clear D gene. Trimming took 2 bases from V and 2 from J, leaving 13 bases between them. CDR1 is MRHNA, CDR2 SNTAGT, per germline. The CDR3 spans 16 residues. The CDR3 sequence is CASSDQALSTYNEQFF. DNA of the CDR3: TGTGCCAGCAGTGACCAAGCCCTATCGACCTACAATGAGCAGTTCTTC.

This clonotype was seen repeatedly, ten times or more. The CDR3 DNA sequence: TGTGCCTGGAGGAGTAGCGGGAAGGCGTTCTTC. This gives the protein CAWRSSGKAFF. The chain employs TRBV30 and TRBJ2-1; 8 bases agree with TRBD2. CDR3 length: 11 amino acids. CDR1 is GTSNPN and CDR2 is SVGIG in the germline V gene (reference sequence). V trimming: 3 bases; J trimming: 15 bases; junction bases outside the gene matches: 7.

The chain recombines TRBV12-3 or TRBV12-4 with TRBJ2-7; D is uncertain. V dropped 3 bases and J dropped 6 bases, with 9 bases sitting between them. The CDR3 contains 12 residues. In DNA form, the CDR3 reads TGTGCCAGCAGTTTGGACGAAGGCGAGCAGTACTTC. This encodes CASSLDEGEQYF.

This clonotype was seen many times. J is TRBJ2-7 and V is TRBV13; TRBD2 aligns across 7 bases. The V and J ends lost 3 bases and 2 bases, in that order; junction bases with no gene match: 4. Germline V gene lookup returns CDR1 PRHDT and CDR2 FYEKMQ (reference sequence). This CDR3 has 14 residues. The CDR3 loop is CASSFAGAPYEQYF. The CDR3 bases are TGTGCCAGCAGCTTTGCGGGAGCCCCCTACGAGCAGTACTTC.

There are many counts of this clonotype. The chain links TRBV12-3 or TRBV12-4 to TRBJ2-5, with D possibly being TRBD2 (5 bases). The CDR3 is 13 residues long. Trimming left V 7 bases short and J 5 bases short, with 14 bases between. The CDR3 coding sequence is TGTGCCAGCACTCAACGGGGAACGGAGACCCAGTACTTC. Its translation: CASTQRGTETQYF.

Many counts were recorded for this clonotype. The J gene is TRBJ2-7, the V gene TRBV6-2 or TRBV6-3; 8 bases are shared with TRBD1. The V gene end was trimmed by 2 bases and the J gene end by 4 bases; junction bases not matched to a gene: 4. The germline CDR1 and CDR2 sequences are MNHEY and SVGEGT. There are 14 residues in the CDR3. This chain's CDR3 is CASSYSRGQYEQYF. In DNA, the CDR3 is TGTGCCAGCAGTTACAGCAGGGGGCAATACGAGCAGTACTTC.

The gene calls are TRBV27 and TRBJ2-7; 8 bases line up with TRBD1. Trimming at V came to 8 bases and at J to 2 bases, leaving 5 bases not matched to a gene. Germline V CDR1 and CDR2: MNHEY, SMNVEV (reference sequence). The CDR3 consists of 13 residues. The CDR3 protein is CASQGQGPYEQYF. The CDR3 coding sequence is TGTGCCAGCCAAGGACAGGGTCCCTACGAGCAGTACTTC.

This clonotype was counted many times. The chain combines TRBV9 with TRBJ1-2; D perhaps matches TRBD1 (6 bases). Germline values: CDR1 SGDLS, CDR2 YYNGEE. Trimming shortened V by 4 bases and J by 4 bases, and 11 bases separated the two germline ends. CDR3 length: 13 residues. This CDR3 is CASSTGQGYGYTF. The CDR3 nucleotides read TGTGCCAGCAGCACAGGGCAAGGCTATGGCTACACCTTC.

This clonotype was seen at least ten times. V usage is TRBV25-1 and J usage is TRBJ2-2; tentatively, D is TRBD2 (6 bases). V was clipped by 2 bases and J by 3 bases, with 16 bases between them. CDR3 length: 17 residues. Germline values: CDR1 MGHDK, CDR2 SYGVNS. The CDR3: CASSEIVSSEDTGELFF. The CDR3 DNA reads as TGTGCCAGCAGTGAAATAGTTTCTAGCGAGGACACCGGGGAGCTGTTTTTT.

The CDR3 DNA reads as TGTGCCAGTAGTATAGATCGGAGCGGGACCGCCGGACGATACAATGAGCAGTTCTTC. Its protein is CASSIDRSGTAGRYNEQFF. This chain uses TRBV19 with TRBJ2-1, with TRBD2 identical over 7 bases. This CDR3 contains 19 residues. CDR1 and CDR2 from the germline V gene are LNHDA and SQIVND (reference sequence). Trimming took 0 bases from V and 4 from J; bases not matched to a gene: 15.

Many counts were recorded for this clonotype. The chain recombines TRBV6-1 with TRBJ1-2, with TRBD1 as a possible D gene (5 bases). This CDR3 comprises 15 residues. Trimming removed 2 bases at V and 8 bases at J, with 18 bases between. Germline assignment: CDR1 MNHNS and CDR2 SASEGT. The CDR3 DNA sequence: TGTGCCAGCAGTGAAAGGGCAGGGCCCTCAGGGGGCTACACCTTC. This gives the protein CASSERAGPSGGYTF.

A few counts support this clonotype. The chain uses TRBV7-9 and TRBJ2-3; TRBD2 matches at 11 bases. V dropped 5 bases and J dropped 0; count of bases not matched to a gene: 10. Germline values: CDR1 SEHNR, CDR2 FQNEAQ (reference sequence). The CDR3 loop spans 18 amino acids. The CDR3 reads CASSNSTSGSWSTDTQYF. As DNA, the CDR3 is TGTGCCAGCAGCAATAGTACTAGCGGGAGCTGGAGCACAGATACGCAGTATTTT. Together with reference TRBV7-9 and TRBJ2-3, the CDR3 gives the full variable domain: DTGVSQNPRHKITKRGQNVTFRCDPISEHNRLYWYRQTLGQGPEFLTYFQNEAQLEKSRLLSDRFSAERPKGSFSTLEIQRTEQGDSAMYLCASSNSTSGSWSTDTQYFGPGTRLTVL.

This clonotype was observed many times. The CDR3 protein is CASSYRTLGANVLTF. Here the CDR3 DNA reads TGCGCCAGCAGCTACCGGACCTTAGGGGCCAACGTCCTGACTTTC. The V gene is TRBV5-1, the J gene TRBJ2-6; no firm D call. V was cut by 3 bases and J by 4 bases, with 11 bases left in between. CDR3 length equals 15 residues. Germline-derived CDR1 and CDR2 are SGHRS and YFSETQ.

There are many counts of this clonotype. The CDR3 reads CASSELRGSRAFF. CDR3 sequence (DNA): TGTGCCAGCAGTGAGTTGAGGGGATCACGGGCTTTCTTT. The V and J genes are TRBV2 and TRBJ1-1; D perhaps matches TRBD1 (5 bases). V was cut by 3 bases and J by 11 bases, with 16 bases left in between. The length of the CDR3 is 13 residues. In germline, CDR1 is SNHLY, CDR2 FYNNEI.

This clonotype came up many times. The J gene is TRBJ1-2, the V gene TRBV12-3 or TRBV12-4, with unresolved D. V was pared by 7 bases and J by 7 bases, with 16 bases between. The CDR3 is 13 residues long. As DNA, the CDR3 is TGTGCCAGCACTGCTATGGCAATGGGTGGCTACACCTTC. Translation: CASTAMAMGGYTF.

This clonotype turned up a few times. The chain carries TRBV18 and TRBJ1-1, with D possibly being TRBD1 (5 bases). In germline, CDR1 is KGHSH, CDR2 LQKENI. Trimming pared 6 bases from V and 0 bases from J, leaving 14 bases between. The length of the CDR3 is 15 residues. The CDR3 nucleotides read TGTGCCAGCTCGCCCGCAGGGTTCATGAACACTGAAGCTTTCTTT. As protein: CASSPAGFMNTEAFF.

This clonotype came up many times. This chain links TRBV25-1 with TRBJ2-3, with D hard to call. CDR1 is MGHDK and CDR2 is SYGVNS in the germline V gene. CDR3 length equals 13 residues. Trimming pared 4 bases from V and 7 bases from J, leaving 12 bases between. The CDR3 is CASSGMLGNTQYF. The CDR3 coding sequence is TGTGCCAGCAGTGGAATGTTGGGGAATACGCAGTATTTT.

This clonotype was seen many times. This sequence joins TRBV6-2 or TRBV6-3 and TRBJ1-2, with 7 bases matching TRBD1. CDR3 length: 15 residues. The germline gives CDR1 MNHEY, CDR2 SVGEGT. The ends lost 6 bases at V and 2 bases at J; junction bases unmatched: 9. The DNA for the CDR3 is TGTGCCAGCAGCCTTATCCGGGACAGCAACTATGGCTACACCTTC. Translated: CASSLIRDSNYGYTF.

This clonotype has a count of ten or more. The chain combines TRBV20-1 with TRBJ1-2, with TRBD1 matching over 8 bases. After removal of 4 bases from V and 11 bases from J, the junction contained 6 bases not matched to a gene. Germline V gives CDR1 DFQATT, CDR2 SNEGSKA (reference sequence). This CDR3 has 11 residues. The CDR3 DNA is TGCAGTGCTAATGACAGGGGAAGATACACCTTC. Translation gives CSANDRGRYTF.

This clonotype was seen repeatedly, ten times or more. The chain joins TRBV7-9 to TRBJ2-1; 11 nucleotides agree with TRBD1. Per germline, CDR1 SEHNR and CDR2 FQNEAQ (reference sequence). The V segment lost 3 bases and the J segment 6 bases; nucleotides outside the gene matches: 1. The CDR3 contains 14 residues. CDR3 DNA: TGTGCCAGCAGCTTCGGGACAGGGGGCAATGAGCAGTTCTTC. Translation: CASSFGTGGNEQFF.

This clonotype was counted ten times or more. The chain combines TRBV19 with TRBJ2-1, with TRBD1 matching over 9 bases. V dropped 3 bases and J dropped 9; count of bases not matched to a gene: 6. Germline CDR1 and CDR2: LNHDA and SQIVND (reference sequence). The CDR3 is made up of 14 amino acids. The CDR3 sequence: CASSMTGQGSEQFF. CDR3 coding DNA: TGTGCCAGTAGTATGACAGGACAGGGGTCTGAGCAGTTCTTC.

This clonotype was seen repeatedly, ten times or more. The chain links TRBV4-1 to TRBJ2-1; 7 nucleotides align to TRBD2. CDR1 and CDR2 from the germline V gene are MGHRA and YSYEKL. The V and J ends lost 1 base and 5 bases, in that order; junction bases with no gene match: 2. This CDR3 has 14 amino acids. The CDR3 loop is CASSQVAGDNEQFF. The DNA of the CDR3 is TGCGCCAGCAGCCAAGTGGCGGGAGACAATGAGCAGTTCTTC.

This clonotype appeared many times. The V call is TRBV12-3 or TRBV12-4, the J call TRBJ1-5; D uncertain. The length of the CDR3 is 14 residues. Between the trimmed V and J ends, which lost 1 base and 3 bases, there was a span of 7 bases. In DNA form, the CDR3 reads TGTGCCAGCAGTTTAGATGGGAACAATCAGCCCCAGCATTTT. Protein product: CASSLDGNNQPQHF.

This clonotype was picked up many times. The chain couples TRBV6-2 or TRBV6-3 to TRBJ1-2; no clear D. The CDR3 covers 13 residues. Trimming removed 5 bases from V and 2 bases from J, with 9 bases in between. In germline, CDR1 is MNHEY, CDR2 SVGEGT. The CDR3 loop reads CASSIRNNYGYTF. As DNA, the CDR3 is TGTGCCAGCAGTATCCGCAACAACTATGGCTACACCTTC.

This clonotype was recorded a few times. The rearrangement joins TRBV9 to TRBJ2-1; D uncertain. The germline gives CDR1 SGDLS, CDR2 YYNGEE. The CDR3 loop spans 15 amino acids. Trimming shortened V by 0 bases and J by 12 bases, and 19 bases separated the two germline ends. The CDR3 region has the DNA TGTGCCAGCAGCGTAGCCTCACTTGGAGAAGAGCGGCAGTTCTTC. Protein: CASSVASLGEERQFF. Full variable domain (missing parts from reference TRBV9 and TRBJ2-1): DSGVTQTPKHLITATGQRVTLRCSPRSGDLSVYWYQQSLDQGLQFLIQYYNGEERAKGNILERFSAQQFPDLHSELNLSSLELGDSALYFCASSVASLGEERQFFGPGTRLTVL.

The CDR3 DNA reads as TGTGCCAGCAGTTGGGGACTAGCGGAAGAGACCCAGTACTTC. It yields the protein CASSWGLAEETQYF. The genes are TRBV12-3 or TRBV12-4 and TRBJ2-5; 11 bases agree with TRBD2. The CDR3 is 14 residues long. Trimming took 4 bases from V and 3 from J; bases not matched to a gene: 1.